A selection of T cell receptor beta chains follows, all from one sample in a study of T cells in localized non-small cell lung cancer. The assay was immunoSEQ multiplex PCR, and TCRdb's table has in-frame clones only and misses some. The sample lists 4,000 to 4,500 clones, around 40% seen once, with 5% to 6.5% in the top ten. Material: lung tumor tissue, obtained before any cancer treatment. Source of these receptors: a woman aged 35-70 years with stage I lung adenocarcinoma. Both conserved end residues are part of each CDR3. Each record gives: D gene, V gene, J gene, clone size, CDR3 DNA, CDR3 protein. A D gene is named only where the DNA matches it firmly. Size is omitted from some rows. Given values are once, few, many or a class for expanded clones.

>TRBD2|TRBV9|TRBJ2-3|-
TGTGCCAGCAGCGTGGGGACTAGCGGCACAGATACGCAGTATTTT
CASSVGTSGTDTQYF
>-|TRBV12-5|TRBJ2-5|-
TGTGCTAGTGGTTTGGGGGAGAGGACCCAGTACTTC
CASGLGERTQYF
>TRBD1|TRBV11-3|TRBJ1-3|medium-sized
TGTGCCAGCAGCCCGGGACAGAGCTCTGGAAACACCATATATTTT
CASSPGQSSGNTIYF
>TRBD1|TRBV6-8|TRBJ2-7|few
TGTGCCAGCGGGGGGCTACCGGGACAGGGGTCCTACGAGCAGTACTTC
CASGGLPGQGSYEQYF
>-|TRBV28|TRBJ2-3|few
TGTGCCAGCACCTCTCGAAACGCAGATACGCAGTATTTT
CASTSRNADTQYF
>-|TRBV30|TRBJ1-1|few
TGTGCCTGGATGGGGTCTCCGGGGGACACTGAAGCTTTCTTT
CAWMGSPGDTEAFF
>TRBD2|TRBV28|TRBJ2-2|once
TGTGCCAGTGTGAGAGCGGGAACCGGGGAGCTGTTTTTT
CASVRAGTGELFF
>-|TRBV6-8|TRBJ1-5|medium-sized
TGTGCCAGCACCCAGGCCCAAGGATCGCCCCAGCATTTT
CASTQAQGSPQHF
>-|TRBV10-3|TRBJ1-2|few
TGTGCCATCAGTGAGTCTAGGGAGGGAGGTTACACCTTC
CAISESREGGYTF
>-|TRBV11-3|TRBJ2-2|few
TGTGCCAGCAGCCCGCTCGAGGGGGGGACCGGGGAGCTGTTTTTT
CASSPLEGGTGELFF
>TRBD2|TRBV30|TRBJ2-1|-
TGTGCCTGGACCGTTAGCGGGAGCGTCTGGGGTGAGCAGTTCTTC
CAWTVSGSVWGEQFF
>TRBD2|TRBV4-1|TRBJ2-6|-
TGCGCCAGCAGCCAAGATGGCGGGAGGGCCCCTGGGGCCAACGTCCTGACTTTC
CASSQDGGRAPGANVLTF
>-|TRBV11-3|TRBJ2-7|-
TGTGCCAGCAGCTTAGATGGTAACAGAAACTACGAGCAGTACTTC
CASSLDGNRNYEQYF
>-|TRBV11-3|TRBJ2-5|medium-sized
TGTGCCAGCACCGAGGGACTGGCGTTGGAGACCCAGTACTTC
CASTEGLALETQYF
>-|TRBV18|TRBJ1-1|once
TGTGCCAGCTCACCACCAGGGATGGCTGAAGCTTTCTTT
CASSPPGMAEAFF
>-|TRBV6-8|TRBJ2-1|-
TGTGCCACCATTCCCTCCTCCGGGACTGGTTCCTACAATGAGCAGTTCTTC
CATIPSSGTGSYNEQFF
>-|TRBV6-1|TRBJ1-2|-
TGTGCCAGCAGTGAAGGGACGCCCAATGGCTACACCTTC
CASSEGTPNGYTF
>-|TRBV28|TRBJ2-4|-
TGTGCCAGCAGTCTCCCCCTGTTCAGGGAAAACATTCAGTACTTC
CASSLPLFRENIQYF
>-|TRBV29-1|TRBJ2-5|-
TGCAGCGTTTGGGGATCGGGGTCAGCAGAGACCCAGTACTTC
CSVWGSGSAETQYF
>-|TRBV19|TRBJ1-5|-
TGTGCCAGTAGTATCTGGAAGATGAGGCAGCCCCAGCATTTT
CASSIWKMRQPQHF
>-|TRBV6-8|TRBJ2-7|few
TGTGCCAGCAGTGAGTCAGGGCACGAGCAGTACTTC
CASSESGHEQYF
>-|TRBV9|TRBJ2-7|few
TGTGCCAGCAGCGTAGCGGTGAGCTCCTACGAGCAGTACTTC
CASSVAVSSYEQYF
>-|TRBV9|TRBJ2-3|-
TGTGCCAGCAGTTTTAATCACAGGGCCTTCACAGATACGCAGTATTTT
CASSFNHRAFTDTQYF
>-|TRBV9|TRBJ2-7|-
TGTGCCAGCAGCGTAGCGGGAGACCACTACGAGCAGTACTTC
CASSVAGDHYEQYF
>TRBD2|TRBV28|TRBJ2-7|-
TGTGCCAGCAGTTTTAAGTGGGGGGGAACCTACGAGCAGTACTTC
CASSFKWGGTYEQYF
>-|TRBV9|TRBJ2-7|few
TGTGCCAGCAGTAGGACTAACTACGAGCAGTACTTC
CASSRTNYEQYF
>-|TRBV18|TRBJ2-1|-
TGTGCCAGCTCCCAAACCGGGCAAGACAATGAGCAGTTCTTC
CASSQTGQDNEQFF
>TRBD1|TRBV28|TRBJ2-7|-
TGTGCCAGCAGTAGTACAGGGGGCGCGTCCTACGAGCAGTACTTC
CASSSTGGASYEQYF
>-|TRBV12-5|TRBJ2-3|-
TGTGCTAGTGGTTTCTCAGGCACAGATACGCAGTATTTT
CASGFSGTDTQYF
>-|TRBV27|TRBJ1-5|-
TGTGCCAGCAGTTTAAATCCCAATCAGCCCCAGCATTTT
CASSLNPNQPQHF
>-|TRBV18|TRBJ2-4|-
TGTGCCAGCTCACCGGCCCTGGGGGAAGGTAACATTCAGTACTTC
CASSPALGEGNIQYF
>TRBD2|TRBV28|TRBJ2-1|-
TGTGCCAGCAGTCACCCTCGGACTAGCTTCCATGAGCAGTTCTTC
CASSHPRTSFHEQFF
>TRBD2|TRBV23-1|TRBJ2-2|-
TGCGCCAGCAGTCCTTGGGACTATCGGAGGGGACTAAACACCGGGGAGCTGTTTTTT
CASSPWDYRRGLNTGELFF
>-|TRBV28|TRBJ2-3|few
TGTGCCAGCAGTTTGATGTCTGGGGGCACAGATACGCAGTATTTT
CASSLMSGGTDTQYF
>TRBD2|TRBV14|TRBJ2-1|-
TGTGCCAGCAGCCCGGGACTAGCGGGAGTCAATGAGCAGTTCTTC
CASSPGLAGVNEQFF
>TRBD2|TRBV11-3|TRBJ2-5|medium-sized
TGTGCCAGCAGCTTAGGTAGCGGGAGTGTCGGGACCCAGTACTTC
CASSLGSGSVGTQYF
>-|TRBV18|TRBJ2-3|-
TGTGCCAGCTCACCCAGCGTCTTCTCGGGCACAGATACGCAGTATTTT
CASSPSVFSGTDTQYF
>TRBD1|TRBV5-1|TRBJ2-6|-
TGCGCCAGCAGCTTACAGGGGGCTGGGGCCAACGTCCTGACTTTC
CASSLQGAGANVLTF
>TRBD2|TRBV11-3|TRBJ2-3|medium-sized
TGTGCCAGCAGCCCGCTAGCGGGAGGCCCTCGTGATACGCAGTATTTT
CASSPLAGGPRDTQYF
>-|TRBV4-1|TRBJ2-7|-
TGCGCCAGCAGCCAAGTCTCGATGTACGAGCAGTACTTC
CASSQVSMYEQYF
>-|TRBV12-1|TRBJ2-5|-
TGTGCCAGCAGCTCCACCTCGATGCCCAGCTCGGAAGAGACCCAGTACTTC
CASSSTSMPSSEETQYF
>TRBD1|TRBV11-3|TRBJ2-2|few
TGTGCCAGCAGCCGGACAGGGAGCACCGGGGAGCTGTTTTTT
CASSRTGSTGELFF
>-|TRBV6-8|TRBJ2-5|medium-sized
TGTGCCATCAGTGGCGTCTGGGGGGAGACCCAGTACTTC
CAISGVWGETQYF
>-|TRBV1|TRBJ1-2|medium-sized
TGCGCCAGCAGCGCCCGAGACAGGGGGACTGGCTACACCTTC
CASSARDRGTGYTF
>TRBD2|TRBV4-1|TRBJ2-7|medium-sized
TGCGCCAGCAGCCAACTAGCGGGAGGCTCCTACGAGCAGTACTTC
CASSQLAGGSYEQYF
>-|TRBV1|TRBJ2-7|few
TGCACCAGCAGCCAAGTTCGGGACAGTCCCTACGAGCAGTACTTC
CTSSQVRDSPYEQYF